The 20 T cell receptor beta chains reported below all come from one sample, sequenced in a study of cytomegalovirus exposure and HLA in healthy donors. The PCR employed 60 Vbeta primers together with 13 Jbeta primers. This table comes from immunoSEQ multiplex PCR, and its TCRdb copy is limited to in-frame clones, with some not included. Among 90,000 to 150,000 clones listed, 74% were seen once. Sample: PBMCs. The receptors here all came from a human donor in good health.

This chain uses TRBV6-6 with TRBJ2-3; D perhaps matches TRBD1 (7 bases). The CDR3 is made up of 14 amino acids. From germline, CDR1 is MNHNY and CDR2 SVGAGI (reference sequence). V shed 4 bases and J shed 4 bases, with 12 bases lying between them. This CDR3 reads CASSWGDSSDTQYF. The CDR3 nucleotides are TGTGCCAGCAGTTGGGGGGACAGCTCAGATACGCAGTATTTT.

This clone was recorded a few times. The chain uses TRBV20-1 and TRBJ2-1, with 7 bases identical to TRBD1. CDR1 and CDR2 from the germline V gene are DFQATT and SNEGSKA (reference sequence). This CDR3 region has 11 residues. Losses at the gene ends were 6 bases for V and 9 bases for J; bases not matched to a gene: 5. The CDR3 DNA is TGCAGTGCCATGACAGGGACTGAGCAGTTCTTC. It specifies CSAMTGTEQFF.

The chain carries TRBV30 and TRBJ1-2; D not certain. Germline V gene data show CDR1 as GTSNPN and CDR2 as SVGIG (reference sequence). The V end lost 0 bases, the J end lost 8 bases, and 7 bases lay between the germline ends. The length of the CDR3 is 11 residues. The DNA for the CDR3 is TGTGCCTGGAGTGTACTAGGGGGCTACACCTTC. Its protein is CAWSVLGGYTF.

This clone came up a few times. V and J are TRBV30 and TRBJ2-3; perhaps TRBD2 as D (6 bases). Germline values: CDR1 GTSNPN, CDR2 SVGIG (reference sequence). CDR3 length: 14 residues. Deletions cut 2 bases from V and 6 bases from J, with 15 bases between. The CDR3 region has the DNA TGTGCCTGGAGTCAAGCGGGTGTCGGGGATACGCAGTATTTT. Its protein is CAWSQAGVGDTQYF.

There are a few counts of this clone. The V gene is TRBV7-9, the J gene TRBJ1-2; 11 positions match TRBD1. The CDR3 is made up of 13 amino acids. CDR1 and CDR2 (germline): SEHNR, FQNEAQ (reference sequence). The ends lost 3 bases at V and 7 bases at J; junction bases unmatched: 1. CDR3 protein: CASSLDRGLGYTF. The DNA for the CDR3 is TGTGCCAGCAGCTTGGACAGGGGGCTTGGCTACACCTTC.

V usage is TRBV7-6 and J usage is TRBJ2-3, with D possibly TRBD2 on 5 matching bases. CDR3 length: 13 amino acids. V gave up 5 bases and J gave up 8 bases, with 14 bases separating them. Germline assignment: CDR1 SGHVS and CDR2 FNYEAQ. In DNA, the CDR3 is TGTGCCAGCAGCACCGTGTCGGCGGGTACGCAGTATTTT. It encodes CASSTVSAGTQYF.

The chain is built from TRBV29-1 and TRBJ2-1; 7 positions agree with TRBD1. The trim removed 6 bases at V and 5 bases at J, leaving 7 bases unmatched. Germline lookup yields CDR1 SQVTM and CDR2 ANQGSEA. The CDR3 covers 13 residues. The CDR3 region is CSVVGQVHNEQFF. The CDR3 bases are TGCAGCGTGGTTGGACAGGTCCACAATGAGCAGTTCTTC.

CDR3 loop: CASSETGGASYGYTF. CDR3 coding DNA: TGCGCCAGCAGCGAGACAGGGGGCGCGAGCTATGGCTACACCTTC. The chain employs TRBV5-1 and TRBJ1-2, with 10 bases lining up with TRBD1. This CDR3 region has 15 residues. Per the germline V gene, CDR1 is SGHRS and CDR2 is YFSETQ. V gave up 4 bases and J gave up 4 bases; unmatched junction bases: 7.

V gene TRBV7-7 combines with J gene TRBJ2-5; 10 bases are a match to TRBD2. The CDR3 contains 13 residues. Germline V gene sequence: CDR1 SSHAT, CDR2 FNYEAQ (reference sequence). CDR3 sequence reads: CASQAGGQETQYF. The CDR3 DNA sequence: TGTGCTAGCCAAGCGGGGGGGCAAGAGACCCAGTACTTC.

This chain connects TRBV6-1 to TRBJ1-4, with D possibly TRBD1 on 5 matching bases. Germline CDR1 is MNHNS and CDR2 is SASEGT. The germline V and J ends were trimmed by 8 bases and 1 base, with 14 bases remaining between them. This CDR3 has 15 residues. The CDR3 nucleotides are TGTGCCAGCGTGAAAGAGACAGTAACTAATGAAAAACTGTTTTTT. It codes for CASVKETVTNEKLFF.

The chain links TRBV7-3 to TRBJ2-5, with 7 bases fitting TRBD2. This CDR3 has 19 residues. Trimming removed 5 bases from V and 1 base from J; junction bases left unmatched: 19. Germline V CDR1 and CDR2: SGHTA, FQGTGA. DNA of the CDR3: TGTGCCAGCAGCGCGGGAGCCTTTGGTGGGGCGGGGAGCCAAGAGACCCAGTACTTC. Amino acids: CASSAGAFGGAGSQETQYF.

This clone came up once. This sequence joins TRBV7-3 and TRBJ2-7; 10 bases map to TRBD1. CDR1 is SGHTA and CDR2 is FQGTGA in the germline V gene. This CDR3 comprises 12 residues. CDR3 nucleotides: TGTAGCCCGGGACAGGGGTGCTACGAGCAGTACTTC. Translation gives CSPGQGCYEQYF.

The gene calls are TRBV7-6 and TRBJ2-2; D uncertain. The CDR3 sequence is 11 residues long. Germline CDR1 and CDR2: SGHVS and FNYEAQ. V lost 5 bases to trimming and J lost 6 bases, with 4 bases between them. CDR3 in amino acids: CASSLSGELFF. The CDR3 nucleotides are TGTGCCAGCAGCCTCTCCGGGGAGCTGTTTTTT.

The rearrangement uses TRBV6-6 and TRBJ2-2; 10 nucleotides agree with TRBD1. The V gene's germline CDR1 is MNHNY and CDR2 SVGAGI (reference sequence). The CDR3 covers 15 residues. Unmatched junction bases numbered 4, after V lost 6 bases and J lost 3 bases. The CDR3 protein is CASSRDRGDTGELFF. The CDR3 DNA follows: TGTGCCAGCAGCCGGGACAGGGGCGACACCGGGGAGCTGTTTTTT.

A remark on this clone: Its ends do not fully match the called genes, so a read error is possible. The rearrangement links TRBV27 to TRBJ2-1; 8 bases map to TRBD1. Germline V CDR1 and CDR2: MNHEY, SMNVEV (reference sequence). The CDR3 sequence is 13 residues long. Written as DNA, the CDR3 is TGTGCCATCCGACAGGGGAATAACAATGGGCAGTTCTTC. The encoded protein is CAIRQGNNNGQFF.

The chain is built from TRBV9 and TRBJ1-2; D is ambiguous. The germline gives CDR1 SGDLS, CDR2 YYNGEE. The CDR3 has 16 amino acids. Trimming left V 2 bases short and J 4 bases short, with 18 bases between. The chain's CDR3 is CASSVLWADAGYGYTF. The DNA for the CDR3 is TGTGCCAGCAGCGTGTTATGGGCAGATGCAGGCTATGGCTACACCTTC.

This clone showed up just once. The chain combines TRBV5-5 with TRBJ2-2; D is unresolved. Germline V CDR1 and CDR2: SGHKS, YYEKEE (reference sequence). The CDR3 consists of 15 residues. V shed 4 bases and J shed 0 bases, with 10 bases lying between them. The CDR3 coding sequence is TGTGCCAGCAGCCCTCGGCAGGCGAACACCGGGGAGCTGTTTTTT. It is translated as CASSPRQANTGELFF.

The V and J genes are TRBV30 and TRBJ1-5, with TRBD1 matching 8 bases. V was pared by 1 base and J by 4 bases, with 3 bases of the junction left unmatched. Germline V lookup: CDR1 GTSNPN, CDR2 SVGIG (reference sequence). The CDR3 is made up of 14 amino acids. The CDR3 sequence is CAWSGDRRNQPQHF. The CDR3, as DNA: TGTGCCTGGAGTGGGGACAGGAGGAATCAGCCCCAGCATTTT.

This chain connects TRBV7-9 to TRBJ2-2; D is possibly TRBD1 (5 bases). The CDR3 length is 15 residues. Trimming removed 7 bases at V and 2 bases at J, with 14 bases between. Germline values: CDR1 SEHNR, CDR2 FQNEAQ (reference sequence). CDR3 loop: CASTTGAVNTGELFF. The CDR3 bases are TGTGCCAGCACCACAGGTGCTGTCAACACCGGGGAGCTGTTTTTT.

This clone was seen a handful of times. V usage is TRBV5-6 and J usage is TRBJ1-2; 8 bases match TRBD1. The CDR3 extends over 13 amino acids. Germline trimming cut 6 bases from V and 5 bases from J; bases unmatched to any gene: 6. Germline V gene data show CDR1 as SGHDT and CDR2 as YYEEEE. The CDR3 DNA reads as TGTGCCAGCACCAGAGACAGGGGTTATGGCTACACCTTC. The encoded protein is CASTRDRGYGYTF.